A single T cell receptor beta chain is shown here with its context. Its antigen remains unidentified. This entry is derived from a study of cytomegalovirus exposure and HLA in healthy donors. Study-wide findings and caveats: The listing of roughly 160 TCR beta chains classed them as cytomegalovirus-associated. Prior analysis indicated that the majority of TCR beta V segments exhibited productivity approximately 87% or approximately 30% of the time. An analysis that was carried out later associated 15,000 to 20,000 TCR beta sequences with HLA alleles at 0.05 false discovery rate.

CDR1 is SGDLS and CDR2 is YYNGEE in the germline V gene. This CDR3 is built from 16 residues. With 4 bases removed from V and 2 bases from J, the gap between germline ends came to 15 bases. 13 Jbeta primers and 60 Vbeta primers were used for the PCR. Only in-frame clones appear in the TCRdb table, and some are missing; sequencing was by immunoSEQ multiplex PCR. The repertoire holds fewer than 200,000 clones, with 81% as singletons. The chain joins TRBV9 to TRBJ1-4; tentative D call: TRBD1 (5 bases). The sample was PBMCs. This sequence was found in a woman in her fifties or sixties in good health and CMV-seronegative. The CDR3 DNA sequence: TGTGCCAGCAGCCCCGGGGAGGGGATGACTAATGAAAAACTGTTTTTT. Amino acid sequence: CASSPGEGMTNEKLFF.